The next 30 T cell receptor beta chains were all read from a single sample in a study of control samples from healthy donors and cancer patients. Generated by immunoSEQ multiplex PCR, the TCRdb table keeps only in-frame clones and is missing some. The sample lists around 19,000 clones, under 90% seen once, with 25% to 30% in the top ten. Specimen: PBMCs. The source of these receptors is a woman aged 70 to 79 with lung cancer.

The chain carries TRBV30 and TRBJ2-3; D tentatively fits TRBD1 or TRBD2 (6 bases each). Germline V gives CDR1 GTSNPN, CDR2 SVGIG (reference sequence). With 3 bases removed from V and 4 bases from J, the gap between germline ends came to 14 bases. The CDR3 is made up of 14 amino acids. The CDR3 sequence is CAWSRGLGSDTQYF. CDR3 nucleotide sequence: TGTGCCTGGAGCCGGGGGCTAGGATCAGATACGCAGTATTTT.

The V and J genes are TRBV28 and TRBJ1-4, with 7 bases identical to TRBD1. Germline assignment: CDR1 MDHEN and CDR2 SYDVKM. The CDR3 extends over 14 amino acids. Unmatched junction bases numbered 4, after V lost 5 bases and J lost 4 bases. CDR3 amino acids: CASSRTGFNEKLFF. CDR3 in DNA: TGTGCCAGCAGTAGGACAGGCTTTAATGAAAAACTGTTTTTT.

DNA of the CDR3: TGCGCCAGCAGGGAACTGAGACTAGCGGTTAACACCGGGGAGCTGTTTTTT. This gives the protein CASRELRLAVNTGELFF. The genes are TRBV10-2 and TRBJ2-2; 9 bases are a match to TRBD2. Germline CDR1 is WSHSY and CDR2 is SAAADI. The trim removed 6 bases at V and 2 bases at J, leaving 10 bases unmatched. The CDR3 consists of 17 residues.

The rearrangement links TRBV12-3 or TRBV12-4 to TRBJ2-5; weak D call: TRBD1 (5 bases). With 2 bases removed from V and 2 bases from J, the gap between germline ends came to 6 bases. The CDR3 runs 13 residues. DNA for the CDR3: TGTGCCAGCAGTTTAAACAGGCAAGAGACCCAGTACTTC. It encodes CASSLNRQETQYF.

V usage is TRBV5-1 and J usage is TRBJ2-5, with D perhaps matching TRBD2 (6 bases). CDR3 length: 14 amino acids. The ends were cut back, 2 bases at V and 4 bases at J, with 12 bases in the middle. The germline V gene has CDR1 SGHRS and CDR2 YFSETQ. For the CDR3, the DNA is TGCGCCAGCAGCTTATGGGGAGGCCGAGAGACCCAGTACTTC. This codes for CASSLWGGRETQYF.

The table lists this clone with a few counts. The V and J genes are TRBV11-2 and TRBJ2-7; D perhaps matches TRBD2 (6 bases). The CDR3 loop spans 14 amino acids. The germline V gene encodes CDR1 SGHAT and CDR2 FQNNGV. V shed 1 base and J shed 2 bases, with 9 bases lying between them. In nucleotides, the CDR3 is TGTGCCAGCAGCTTAGTCACGGGAGCCTACGAGCAGTACTTC. It specifies CASSLVTGAYEQYF.

The rearrangement joins TRBV5-1 to TRBJ1-1; no reliable D call. The CDR3 runs to 14 residues. The V end lost 0 bases, the J end lost 0 bases, and 6 bases lay between the germline ends. Germline assignment: CDR1 SGHRS and CDR2 YFSETQ. CDR3 sequence reads: CASSLEFLNTEAFF. DNA for the CDR3: TGCGCCAGCAGCTTGGAGTTCTTGAACACTGAAGCTTTCTTT.

The V and J genes are TRBV30 and TRBJ1-1; 7 nucleotides match TRBD1. Trimming cost V 2 bases and J 1 base; bases outside gene matches: 4. The CDR3 is 14 amino acids. CDR1 and CDR2 (germline): GTSNPN, SVGIG (reference sequence). Written as DNA, the CDR3 is TGTGCCTGGAGTTTGGGACAGTCGAACACTGAAGCTTTCTTT. Its protein product is CAWSLGQSNTEAFF.

The V call is TRBV5-1, the J call TRBJ2-7, with D tentatively TRBD1 (5 bases). This CDR3 region has 14 residues. Germline CDR1 SGHRS, CDR2 YFSETQ. V shed 4 bases and J shed 5 bases, with 16 bases lying between them. The CDR3 sequence: CASSLDNPVDEQYF. CDR3 DNA: TGCGCCAGCAGCCTGGACAACCCGGTGGACGAGCAGTACTTC.

As DNA, the CDR3 is TGTGCCAGCAGCTTAGACAGATTCTACGAGCAGTACTTC. Protein sequence: CASSLDRFYEQYF. The rearrangement links TRBV7-2 to TRBJ2-7; D is undetermined. This CDR3 spans 13 amino acids. Germline V gene lookup returns CDR1 SGHTA and CDR2 FQGNSA. V lost 1 base, J lost 3 bases, and 7 bases lay in between.

This chain connects TRBV7-2 to TRBJ2-7; D may be TRBD1 (5 bases). The CDR3 has 13 residues. CDR1 SGHTA and CDR2 FQGNSA come from the germline V gene. The V end lost 8 bases, the J end lost 3 bases, and 14 bases lay between the germline ends. CDR3 coding DNA: TGTGCCAGCTCCGTAGGGGTGAACTACGAGCAGTACTTC. Translation: CASSVGVNYEQYF.

The chain links TRBV9 to TRBJ2-5, with unresolved D. Between the trimmed V and J ends, which lost 5 bases and 2 bases, there was a span of 13 bases. This CDR3 region has 14 residues. From germline, CDR1 is SGDLS and CDR2 YYNGEE. In DNA, the CDR3 is TGTGCCAGCAGTCCCTCCGGATCGCAAGAGACCCAGTACTTC. Its translation: CASSPSGSQETQYF.

J is TRBJ2-2 and V is TRBV30; D possibly corresponds to TRBD1 (6 bases). This CDR3 comprises 15 residues. In germline, CDR1 is GTSNPN, CDR2 SVGIG (reference sequence). V lost 0 bases and J 5 bases, leaving 13 bases between the germline ends. CDR3 protein: CAWSVPQGRTGELFF. CDR3 bases: TGTGCCTGGAGTGTACCACAGGGAAGGACCGGGGAGCTGTTTTTT.

The V gene is TRBV28, the J gene TRBJ1-1; the D is unclear. Trimming left V 2 bases short and J 0 bases short, with 7 bases between. Germline V gives CDR1 MDHEN, CDR2 SYDVKM. This CDR3 is built from 14 residues. The CDR3 is CASSLRQMNTEAFF. CDR3 bases: TGTGCCAGCAGTTTAAGACAAATGAACACTGAAGCTTTCTTT.

The gene calls are TRBV10-3 and TRBJ1-5; tentative D call: TRBD1 (5 bases). V was pared by 2 bases and J by 5 bases, with 10 bases between. The CDR3 extends over 14 amino acids. Germline values: CDR1 ENHRY, CDR2 SYGVKD. CDR3 nucleotide sequence: TGTGCCATCAGTGAGCGCAGGGAGGATCAGCCCCAGCATTTT. Translation gives CAISERREDQPQHF.

This chain connects TRBV3-1 (or the pseudogene TRBV3-2) to TRBJ2-1, with 8 bases aligning to TRBD1. J lost 10 bases, V lost 4 bases, and 6 bases had no gene match. Germline CDR1 and CDR2: LGHDT and YNNKEL (reference sequence). The length of the CDR3 is 13 residues. CDR3 sequence (DNA): TGTGCCAGCAGCCCTTCCCGGGACAGGGAGCAGTTCTTC. As protein: CASSPSRDREQFF.

V gene TRBV9 combines with J gene TRBJ2-3, with 10 bases identical to TRBD2. CDR3 size: 15 residues. Germline V gene data show CDR1 as SGDLS and CDR2 as YYNGEE. The junction had 9 bases not matched to a gene; V was cut back by 4 bases and J by 7 bases. In nucleotides, the CDR3 is TGTGCCAGCAGCCCAGGACTAGCGGACTCTTATACGCAGTATTTT. This sequence encodes CASSPGLADSYTQYF. The full variable domain, with the rest looked up from reference TRBV9 and TRBJ2-3, is DSGVTQTPKHLITATGQRVTLRCSPRSGDLSVYWYQQSLDQGLQFLIQYYNGEERAKGNILERFSAQQFPDLHSELNLSSLELGDSALYFCASSPGLADSYTQYFGPGTRLTVL.

The chain links TRBV7-2 to TRBJ2-7, with TRBD2 matching 9 bases. The ends lost 5 bases at V and 6 bases at J; junction bases unmatched: 8. CDR1 and CDR2 (germline): SGHTA, FQGNSA. The CDR3 spans 14 residues. For the CDR3, the DNA is TGTGCCAGCAGCCCCTTAGCGGGAGATAGCGAGCAGTACTTC. It is translated as CASSPLAGDSEQYF.

This clone was seen a few times. The chain has TRBV15 and TRBJ2-6; 9 bases match TRBD1. The V segment lost 1 base and the J segment 0 bases; nucleotides outside the gene matches: 7. The length of the CDR3 is 19 residues. CDR1 is LNHNV, CDR2 YYDKDF, per germline (reference sequence). The DNA for the CDR3 is TGTGCCACCAGCAGAGGTCCGGGACAGGGAAACTCTGGGGCCAACGTCCTGACTTTC. Protein product: CATSRGPGQGNSGANVLTF.

V is TRBV28 and J is TRBJ1-3; D unresolved. Trimming stripped 7 bases from V and 2 bases from J, with 12 bases between. The CDR3 is 14 residues long. Germline V lookup: CDR1 MDHEN, CDR2 SYDVKM. CDR3 protein: CASIAGEPGNTIYF. In DNA, the CDR3 is TGTGCCAGCATCGCCGGGGAACCTGGAAACACCATATATTTT.

The CDR3 DNA reads as TGTGCCAGCAGCCGTACTCAGGGGGGGGAAAAACTGTTTTTT. Amino acid sequence: CASSRTQGGEKLFF. The chain has TRBV9 and TRBJ1-4; 7 nucleotides match TRBD1. The germline V gene has CDR1 SGDLS and CDR2 YYNGEE. Unmatched junction bases numbered 8, after V lost 4 bases and J lost 8 bases. CDR3 length: 14 residues.

V and J are TRBV19 and TRBJ1-2; D perhaps matches TRBD1 (5 bases). V lost 2 bases to trimming and J lost 1 base, with 11 bases between them. The CDR3 runs to 15 residues. Germline CDR1 is LNHDA and CDR2 is SQIVND (reference sequence). The CDR3 region has the DNA TGTGCCAGTAGTATACGCAGGGAGAGTAACTATGGCTACACCTTC. Its protein product is CASSIRRESNYGYTF.

The V call is TRBV19, the J call TRBJ1-1; D is unclear. V dropped 8 bases and J dropped 4 bases, with 14 bases sitting between them. The CDR3 covers 13 residues. Germline V gene lookup returns CDR1 LNHDA and CDR2 SQIVND (reference sequence). The CDR3, as DNA: TGTGCCAGTGGACGGCCGTGGGGCACTGAAGCTTTCTTT. It specifies CASGRPWGTEAFF.

The CDR3 coding sequence is TGTGCCAGCAGCCGGGTTAGGGACACTGAAGCTTTCTTT. As protein: CASSRVRDTEAFF. The chain couples TRBV5-5 to TRBJ1-1, with no clear D. V lost 4 bases and J 3 bases, leaving 10 bases between the germline ends. This CDR3 has 13 residues. Germline assignment: CDR1 SGHKS and CDR2 YYEKEE (reference sequence).

The V and J genes are TRBV24-1 and TRBJ1-2, with 10 nucleotides matching TRBD1. Germline V gene lookup returns CDR1 KGHDR and CDR2 SFDVKD. The CDR3 contains 15 residues. V was clipped by 5 bases and J by 3 bases; unmatched bases: 5. CDR3: CATSGGDRGYYGYTF. CDR3 sequence (DNA): TGTGCCACCAGTGGGGGGGACAGGGGATACTATGGCTACACCTTC.

The chain carries TRBV30 and TRBJ1-5; the D is unclear. The ends were cut back, 4 bases at V and 2 bases at J, with 18 bases in the middle. In germline, CDR1 is GTSNPN, CDR2 SVGIG (reference sequence). CDR3 length: 16 residues. CDR3 sequence (DNA): TGTGCCTGGAAGCCCACGTACGAAGAGGGCAATCAGCCCCAGCATTTT. This translates into CAWKPTYEEGNQPQHF.

The rearrangement joins TRBV6-6 to TRBJ2-1; 10 bases match TRBD2. The junction had 9 bases not matched to a gene; V was cut back by 5 bases and J by 2 bases. Germline CDR1 reads MNHNY; CDR2 reads SVGAGI (reference sequence). This CDR3 contains 17 residues. CDR3 DNA sequence: TGTGCCAGCAGTCTTGCTAGCGGGAGATACACCTACAATGAGCAGTTCTTC. Protein product: CASSLASGRYTYNEQFF.

The chain carries TRBV4-3 and TRBJ2-5; 8 bases fit TRBD1. Trimming cost V 4 bases and J 5 bases; bases outside gene matches: 6. The CDR3 contains 14 residues. Germline V gene sequence: CDR1 LGHNA, CDR2 YSLEER. CDR3 sequence (DNA): TGCGCCAGCAGCCCTCGACAGGGGTTGGAGACCCAGTACTTC. Translation: CASSPRQGLETQYF.

This rearrangement joins TRBV28 to TRBJ2-7, with D possibly TRBD1 on 7 matching bases. Germline CDR1 reads MDHEN; CDR2 reads SYDVKM. V lost 4 bases and J 5 bases, leaving 18 bases between the germline ends. The CDR3 has 15 residues. The CDR3 DNA is TGTGCCAGCAGTTCACTCGGGAGACAGGGCGACGAGCAGTACTTC. It translates to CASSSLGRQGDEQYF.

This chain links TRBV7-7 with TRBJ2-5; 10 bases fit TRBD1. This CDR3 has 17 residues. In germline, CDR1 is SSHAT, CDR2 FNYEAQ (reference sequence). V lost 7 bases and J lost 5; bases outside the gene matches: 16. This chain's CDR3 is CASTNPRQGAGVETQYF. CDR3 coding DNA: TGTGCCAGCACCAACCCGAGACAGGGGGCGGGGGTGGAGACCCAGTACTTC. Using reference TRBV7-7 and TRBJ2-5 for the parts outside the CDR3, the full variable domain is GAGVSQSPRYKVTKRGQDVTLRCDPISSHATLYWYQQALGQGPEFLTYFNYEAQPDKSGLPSDRFSAERPEGSISTLTIQRTEQRDSAMYRCASTNPRQGAGVETQYFGPGTRLLVL.